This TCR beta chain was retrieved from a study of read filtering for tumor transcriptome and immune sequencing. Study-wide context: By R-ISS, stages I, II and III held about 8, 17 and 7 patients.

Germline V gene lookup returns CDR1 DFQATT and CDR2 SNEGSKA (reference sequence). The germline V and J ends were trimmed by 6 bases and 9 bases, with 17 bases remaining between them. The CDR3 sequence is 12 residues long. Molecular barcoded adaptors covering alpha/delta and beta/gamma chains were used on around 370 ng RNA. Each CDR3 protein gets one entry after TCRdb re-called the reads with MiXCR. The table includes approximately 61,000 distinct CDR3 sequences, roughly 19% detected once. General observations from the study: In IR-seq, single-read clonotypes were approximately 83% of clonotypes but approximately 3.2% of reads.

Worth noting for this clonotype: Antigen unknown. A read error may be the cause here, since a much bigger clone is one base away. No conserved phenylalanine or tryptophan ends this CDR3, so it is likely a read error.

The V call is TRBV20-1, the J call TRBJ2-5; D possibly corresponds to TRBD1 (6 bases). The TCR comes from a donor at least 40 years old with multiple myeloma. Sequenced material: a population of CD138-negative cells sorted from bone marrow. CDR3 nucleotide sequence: TGCAGTGCAACCCGGACAGCGGTGGCCCAGTACTGC. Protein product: CSATRTAVAQYC.